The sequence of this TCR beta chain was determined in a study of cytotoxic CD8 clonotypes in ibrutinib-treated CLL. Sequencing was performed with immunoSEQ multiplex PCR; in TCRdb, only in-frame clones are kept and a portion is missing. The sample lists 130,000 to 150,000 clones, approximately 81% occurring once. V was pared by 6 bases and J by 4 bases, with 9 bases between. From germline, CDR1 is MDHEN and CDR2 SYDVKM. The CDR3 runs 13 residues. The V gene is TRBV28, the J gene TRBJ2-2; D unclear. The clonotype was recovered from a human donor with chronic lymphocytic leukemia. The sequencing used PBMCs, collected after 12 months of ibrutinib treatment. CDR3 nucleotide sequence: TGTGCCAGCAGCCTTATTAGCACCGGGGAGCTGTTTTTT. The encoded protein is CASSLISTGELFF.